This T cell receptor (beta chain) was retrieved from a study of beta chain features in type 1 diabetes (dated by TCRdb to the late 2010s). A note on the overall study: No differences in mean age, gender distribution, total cell number or subset yield were found between patients and healthy donors. Across all samples, about 110 million sorted cells were examined, and cell number per subset correlated strongly with RNA yield. In the study, TCRB repertoires of sorted circulating CD4+ T cell subsets from recently diagnosed type 1 diabetes patients were compared with those of matched healthy donors. Whereas all 30 or so donors provided naive and central memory subsets, regulatory and stem cell-like memory subsets were isolated from just 8 patients and about 8 healthy donors. What the work shows at the level of the full study, not this receptor alone: Because the HLA sub-analyses included only small numbers of individuals, any influence of HLA type on TCRB rearrangement was left unresolved. In all four CD4+ subsets, TCRB CDR3 length was moderately but significantly shorter in type 1 diabetes patients. Sequencing cDNA rather than genomic DNA could over-represent highly expressing activated cells, although activation and CD3 levels did not differ between groups. Fewer insertions and more nucleotide deletions at VDJ recombination sites were observed in patients with type 1 diabetes, implying thymic rearrangement abnormalities. Shorter templates might be favored by PCR, yet because patient and control samples were amplified and corrected together, any such skew would affect both groups equally. Naive, central memory and regulatory TCRB repertoires appeared to be more similar among patients than among healthy donors.

Taken from the germline V gene, the CDR1 and CDR2 loops are SGHDT and YYEEEE. Spanning cysteine to phenylalanine, the CDR3 consists of 13 amino acids. Here the CDR3 DNA is all that survives: 39 bases in frame from base 1. V and J are truncated by 4 bases and 5 bases respectively, leaving an intervening sequence of 13 bases. With regard to this clone: Its cognate antigen has yet to be identified. Qualities for individual bases were not recorded, and no much larger clone is one base off.

The entire amount of isolated RNA was reverse transcribed using the High Capacity cDNA Reverse Transcription Kit, so the sequenced TCRB transcripts were expressed ones. Naive, central memory and regulatory T cell samples underwent deep immunoSEQ sequencing, averaging approximately 3.5 million total reads per sample. Sorted cells were lysed in RLT buffer and RNA was extracted with DNase-treated RNeasy Micro or Mini kits, depending on cell number. To prevent cross-contamination, each cell subset was processed individually, whereas patient and healthy donor samples were processed jointly. The immunoSEQ multiplex PCR was used to amplify TCRB sequences from cDNA, generating 87-bp fragments that spanned the CDR3 region. The amplicons were sequenced using the Illumina HiSeq platform. As for the original processing: PCR bias was corrected computationally using synthetic template baselines, and reads within Hamming distance 2 were collapsed, with unmergeable singletons discarded. Reads were aligned against IMGT to assign V, D and J genes, CDR3 length and insertions or deletions at six rearrangement sites. Within each subset, clonotype counts were normalized to sorted cell number, after which true diversity and Gini coefficients were computed with the tcR R package. The overlap coefficient, calculated on TCRB nucleotide sequences, was used to measure repertoire sharing. As a proxy for the pre-selection repertoire, out-of-frame TCRB sequences from naive cells were analyzed. TCRdb holds this immuneACCESS table with in-frame rearrangements only. Some clones are missing; in checked studies, unresolved V genes explain under half, and the rest has no known cause. The V and J calls and the clone size are those of that table, but D and trimming were determined from the DNA. The sample yields 600,000 or so clones; about an eighth were counted once. The ten largest clones take up approximately 0.11% of the sample.

From each donor, a single peripheral blood sample of approximately 110 mL on average was drawn into heparinised tubes. Naive, central memory, regulatory and stem cell-like memory CD4+ T cells were sorted on a BD FACSAria II using a panel including CD45RO, CCR7, CD25, CD127, CD95 and CD27. All sorted populations exceeded 95% purity. PBMCs were separated immediately by Lymphoprep density gradient centrifugation and were stained directly, without being cultured. To minimize batch effects, samples were stained and sorted in pairs, one healthy donor with one patient per experiment. The material sequenced was naive CD4+ T cells from blood. The cell subset or site label, read with the paper, signifies: true naive CD4+ T cells. This sequence was found in a man aged 25 to 45 with type 1 diabetes. The chain joins TRBV5-6 to TRBJ2-7; the D segment cannot be called with confidence. The DNA sequence is as follows: TGTGCCAGCAGCCTCCCCTACTTCCACGAGCAGTACTTC. The resulting protein is CASSLPYFHEQYF. Reference TRBV5-6 and TRBJ2-7 genes cover what lies past the CDR3, so the full variable domain is DAGVTQSPTHLIKTRGQQVTLRCSPKSGHDTVSWYQQALGQGPQFIFQYYEEEERQRGNFPDRFSGHQFPNYSSELNVNALLLGDSALYLCASSLPYFHEQYFGPGTRLTVT.